These 11 T cell receptor beta chains were sequenced from one sample in a study of identical twins. One entry per CDR3 protein, called by TCRdb with MiXCR from the 5' RACE reads. The repertoire holds 350,000 to 400,000 distinct CDR3 sequences, with about 10% as singletons. Input material: naive T cells sorted from blood. All receptors derive from a woman between 45 and 60 years old in good health.

Ten or more counts support this clonotype. This chain connects TRBV19 to TRBJ2-1; 10 nucleotides agree with TRBD2. Losses at the gene ends were 5 bases for V and 4 bases for J; bases not matched to a gene: 2. Germline CDR1 LNHDA, CDR2 SQIVND (reference sequence). The CDR3 is 14 residues long. The CDR3 DNA sequence: TGTGCCAGTAGTCAACTAGCGGGATACAATGAGCAGTTCTTC. Encoded protein: CASSQLAGYNEQFF.

This chain joins TRBV7-2 and TRBJ2-1; the match to TRBD2 covers 12 bases. The germline CDR1 and CDR2 sequences are SGHTA and FQGNSA. Unmatched junction bases numbered 11, after V lost 1 base and J lost 10 bases. The CDR3 sequence is 17 residues long. The CDR3 region is CASSLGWGLAGGGEQFF. The CDR3, as DNA: TGTGCCAGCAGCTTAGGATGGGGTCTAGCGGGGGGGGGAGAGCAGTTCTTC. The full variable domain, its missing parts supplied by reference TRBV7-2 and TRBJ2-1, is GAGVSQSPSNKVTEKGKDVELRCDPISGHTALYWYRQSLGQGLEFLIYFQGNSAPDKSGLPSDRFSAERTGGSVSTLTIQRTQQEDSAVYLCASSLGWGLAGGGEQFFGPGTRLTVL.

This rearrangement joins TRBV5-1 to TRBJ2-1, with 11 bases fitting TRBD2. The J segment lost 4 bases and the V segment lost 4 bases, leaving 7 bases of the junction unmatched. Germline CDR1 SGHRS, CDR2 YFSETQ. The CDR3 runs to 16 residues. The DNA for the CDR3 is TGCGCCAGCAGCCGTAAGGGGACTAGCGGTTACAATGAGCAGTTCTTC. Its translation: CASSRKGTSGYNEQFF.

In regard to this clonotype: One end of the junction varies from germline; a read error may be responsible. The chain carries TRBV2 and TRBJ2-4; D remains unclear. Germline CDR1 reads SNHLY; CDR2 reads FYNNEI. This CDR3 spans 13 amino acids. The CDR3 sequence is CASRVDNKDIQYF. CDR3 in DNA: TGTGCCAGCAGAGTAGACAACAAAGACATTCAGTACTTC. Supplemented by reference TRBV2 and TRBJ2-4, the full variable domain reads EPEVTQTPSHQVTQMGQEVILRCVPISNHLYFYWYRQILGQKVEFLVSFYNNEISEKSEIFDDQFSVERPDGSNFTLKIRSTKLEDSAMYFCASRVDNKDIQYFGAGTRLSVL.

This clonotype was recorded a few times. V gene TRBV5-1 combines with J gene TRBJ2-2, with a tentative D call TRBD2 (5 bases). The CDR3 is 15 residues long. Deletions cut 0 bases from V and 4 bases from J, with 10 bases between. Germline V lookup: CDR1 SGHRS, CDR2 YFSETQ. DNA for the CDR3: TGCGCCAGCAGCTTGGCGGGGTTCAGCACCGGGGAGCTGTTTTTT. Residues: CASSLAGFSTGELFF.

This clonotype was detected many times. The V gene is TRBV20-1, the J gene TRBJ2-7; TRBD2 matches at 10 bases. CDR1 and CDR2 (germline): DFQATT, SNEGSKA (reference sequence). The CDR3 totals 17 residues. Unmatched junction bases numbered 11, after V lost 3 bases and J lost 0 bases. CDR3 region: CSASEAVAGGHSYEQYF. CDR3 DNA sequence: TGCAGTGCTAGTGAGGCCGTAGCGGGAGGTCACTCCTACGAGCAGTACTTC.

This chain joins TRBV30 and TRBJ2-3; D might be TRBD1 (7 bases). The CDR3 is made up of 13 amino acids. In germline, CDR1 is GTSNPN, CDR2 SVGIG (reference sequence). The V end lost 3 bases, the J end lost 3 bases, and 10 bases lay between the germline ends. CDR3 nucleotides: TGTGCCTGGAGGACAGGGACTACAGATACGCAGTATTTT. Amino acid sequence: CAWRTGTTDTQYF. The whole variable domain, remainder taken from reference TRBV30 and TRBJ2-3, is SQTIHQWPATLVQPVGSPLSLECTVEGTSNPNLYWYRQAAGRGLQLLFYSVGIGQISSEVPQNLSASRPQDRQFILSSKKLLLSDSGFYLCAWRTGTTDTQYFGPGTRLTVL.

This chain connects TRBV12-3 or TRBV12-4 to TRBJ2-5, with D possibly being TRBD2 (5 bases). The CDR3 is 11 residues long. Trimming took 6 bases from V and 12 from J, leaving 14 bases between them. The CDR3 DNA follows: TGTGCCAGCAGCAACTTTACTAGGAAGTACTTC. Protein product: CASSNFTRKYF.

The V gene is TRBV11-2, the J gene TRBJ2-3; TRBD1 is a possible D gene (7 bases). The CDR3 is made up of 15 amino acids. V was clipped by 7 bases and J by 6 bases, with 20 bases between them. Germline loops: CDR1 SGHAT, CDR2 FQNNGV. CDR3 DNA: TGTGCCAGCACCACGGAGGGGGCATCCGGGGATACGCAGTATTTT. Its translation: CASTTEGASGDTQYF.

This rearrangement joins TRBV4-1 to TRBJ2-1; D is unclear. The germline gives CDR1 MGHRA, CDR2 YSYEKL. This CDR3 contains 13 residues. The V and J ends lost 0 bases and 12 bases respectively, with 12 bases between them. Here the CDR3 DNA reads TGCGCCAGCAGCCAAGATCTCACAAGCTGGCAGTTCTTC. Translated, it gives CASSQDLTSWQFF.

This clonotype was detected ten times or more. The chain has TRBV5-1 and TRBJ2-1; D remains ambiguous. V lost 4 bases and J 4 bases, leaving 9 bases between the germline ends. Germline CDR1 and CDR2: SGHRS and YFSETQ. CDR3 length equals 13 residues. In nucleotides, the CDR3 is TGCGCCAGCAGCACTGGATCGTACAATGAGCAGTTCTTC. It specifies CASSTGSYNEQFF. Using reference TRBV5-1 and TRBJ2-1 for the parts outside the CDR3, the full variable domain is KAGVTQTPRYLIKTRGQQVTLSCSPISGHRSVSWYQQTPGQGLQFLFEYFSETQRNKGNFPGRFSGRQFSNSRSEMNVSTLELGDSALYLCASSTGSYNEQFFGPGTRLTVL.